The clone carrying this T cell receptor beta chain has ten or more counts. Antigen unknown. This sample is drawn from a study of T cells in Graves' hyperthyroidism and ophthalmopathy. In the study overall: Peripheral blood was drawn at first diagnosis, prior to all treatment.

Looked up from germline, CDR1 is MNHNS and CDR2 is SASEGT. CDR3 length equals 17 residues. With V trimmed by 2 bases and J by 8 bases, 14 bases remained unmatched. Amplification targeted TCR beta CDR3 regions from RNA transcripts. When the TCR CDR3 underwent first-round RT-PCR, the HTBI primer set was used. MiXCR was run by TCRdb on the multiplex PCR reads, yielding one entry per CDR3 protein. The sample records about 270,000 distinct CDR3 sequences, roughly 22% being singletons. General study points: A model of 13 V-J pairs discriminated ophthalmopathy from stable hyperthyroidism. Ophthalmopathy was model-predicted a median roughly 6.2 months pre-onset. Most clonotypes that expanded in the thyroid above 0.001 also showed up in blood.

The clonotype was recovered from a woman in her 40s with Graves' ophthalmopathy. This chain joins TRBV6-1 and TRBJ2-1; 8 nucleotides line up with TRBD2. The material sequenced was blood. The CDR3 DNA follows: TGTGCCAGCAGTGAATATTACATTGTGGGACTAGGCGATGAGCAGTTCTTC. This codes for CASSEYYIVGLGDEQFF.